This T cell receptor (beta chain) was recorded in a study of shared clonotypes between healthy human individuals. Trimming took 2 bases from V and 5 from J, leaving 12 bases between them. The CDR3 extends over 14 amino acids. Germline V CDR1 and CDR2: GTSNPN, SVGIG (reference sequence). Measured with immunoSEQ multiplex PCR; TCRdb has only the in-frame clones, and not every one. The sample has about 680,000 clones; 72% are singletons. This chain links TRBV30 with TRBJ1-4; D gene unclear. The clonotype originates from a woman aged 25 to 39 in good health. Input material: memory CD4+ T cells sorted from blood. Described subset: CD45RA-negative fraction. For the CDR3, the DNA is TGTGCCTGGAGTTCAAGGAGTTTGAATGAAAAACTGTTTTTT. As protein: CAWSSRSLNEKLFF.